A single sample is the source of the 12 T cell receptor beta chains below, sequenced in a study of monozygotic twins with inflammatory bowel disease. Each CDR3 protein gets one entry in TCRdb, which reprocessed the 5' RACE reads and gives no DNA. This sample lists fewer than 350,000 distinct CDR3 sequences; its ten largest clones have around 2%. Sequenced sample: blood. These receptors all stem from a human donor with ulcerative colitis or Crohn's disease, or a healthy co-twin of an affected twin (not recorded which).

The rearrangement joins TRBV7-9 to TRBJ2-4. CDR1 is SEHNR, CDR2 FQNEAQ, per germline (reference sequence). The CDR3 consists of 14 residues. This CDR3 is CASSLAQAKNIQYF.

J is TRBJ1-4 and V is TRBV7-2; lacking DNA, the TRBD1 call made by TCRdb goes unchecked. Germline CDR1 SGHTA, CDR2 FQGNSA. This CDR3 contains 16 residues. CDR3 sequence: CASSPGRGAETEKLFF.

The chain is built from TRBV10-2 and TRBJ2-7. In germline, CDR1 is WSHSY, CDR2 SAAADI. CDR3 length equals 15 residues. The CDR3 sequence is CASSDLTASSYEQYF.

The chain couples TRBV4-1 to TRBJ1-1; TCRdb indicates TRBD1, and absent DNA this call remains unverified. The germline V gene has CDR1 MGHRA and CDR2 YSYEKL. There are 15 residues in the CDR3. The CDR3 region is CASSPTKQGAGEAFF.

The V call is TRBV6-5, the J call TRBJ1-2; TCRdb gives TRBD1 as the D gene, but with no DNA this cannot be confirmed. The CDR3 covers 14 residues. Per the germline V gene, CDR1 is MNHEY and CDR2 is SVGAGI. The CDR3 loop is CASSYSSAQVGYTF.

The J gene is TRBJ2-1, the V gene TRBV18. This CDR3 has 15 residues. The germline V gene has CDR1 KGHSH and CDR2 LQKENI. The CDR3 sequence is CASSPPSTKHNEQFF.

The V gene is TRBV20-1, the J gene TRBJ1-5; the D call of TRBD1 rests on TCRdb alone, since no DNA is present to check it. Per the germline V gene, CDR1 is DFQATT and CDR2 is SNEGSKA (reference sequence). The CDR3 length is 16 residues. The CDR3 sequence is CSANHEIGGSNQPQHF.

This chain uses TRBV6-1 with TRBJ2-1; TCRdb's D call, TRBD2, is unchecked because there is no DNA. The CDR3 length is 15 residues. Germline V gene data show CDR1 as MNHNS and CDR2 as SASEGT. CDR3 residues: CASSSWLAGNNEQFF.

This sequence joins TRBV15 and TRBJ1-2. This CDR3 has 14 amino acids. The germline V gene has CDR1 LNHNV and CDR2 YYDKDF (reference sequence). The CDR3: CATSRDLASYGYTF.

The CDR3 is CATSGGLARSSYNEQFF. This chain uses TRBV15 with TRBJ2-1; TCRdb's D gene call, TRBD2, goes unchecked for lack of DNA. The CDR3 sequence is 17 residues long. Germline-derived CDR1 and CDR2 are LNHNV and YYDKDF (reference sequence). Full variable domain (missing parts from reference TRBV15 and TRBJ2-1): DAMVIQNPRYQVTQFGKPVTLSCSQTLNHNVMYWYQQKSSQAPKLLFHYYDKDFNNEADTPDNFQSRRPNTSFCFLDIRSPGLGDTAMYLCATSGGLARSSYNEQFFGPGTRLTVL.

The CDR3 spells CASSRGLAGDTEQFF. The rearrangement links TRBV7-6 to TRBJ2-1; absent DNA, TCRdb's TRBD2 call cannot be checked. Germline CDR1 and CDR2: SGHVS and FNYEAQ. This CDR3 is built from 15 residues.

The CDR3 loop is CASSLTQPSNQPQHF. The chain employs TRBV27 and TRBJ1-5. There are 15 residues in the CDR3. Germline V gives CDR1 MNHEY, CDR2 SMNVEV (reference sequence).